These 15 T cell receptor beta chains came from one sample sequenced in a study of shared clonotypes between healthy human individuals. Profiling relied on immunoSEQ multiplex PCR, and the TCRdb table lists in-frame clones only, not all of them. The sample holds fewer than 650,000 clones; less than 80% are singletons and the top ten take 13%. Sequencing used PBMCs. All receptors come from a woman in her thirties or forties in good health. Some clones in this sample may be carry-over from other donors' samples.

V gene TRBV29-1 combines with J gene TRBJ2-2, with D perhaps matching TRBD2 (5 bases). Per germline, CDR1 SQVTM and CDR2 ANQGSEA. The V gene lost 5 bases and the J gene lost 4 bases, with 14 bases spanning the gap. This CDR3 is built from 14 residues. CDR3 region: CSVLARPGTGELFF. CDR3 nucleotide sequence: TGCAGCGTTTTAGCGAGACCGGGCACCGGGGAGCTGTTTTTT.

This sequence joins TRBV13 and TRBJ1-1, with D unclear. Germline values: CDR1 PRHDT, CDR2 FYEKMQ (reference sequence). CDR3 size: 16 residues. Trimming took off 5 bases at V and 1 base at J, with 17 bases between the two ends. The CDR3 nucleotides read TGTGCCAGCAGCCCTCCTCCCACGTGGGGGAACACTGAAGCTTTCTTT. This sequence encodes CASSPPPTWGNTEAFF.

This clone has a handful of counts. The chain couples TRBV5-4 to TRBJ1-2; tentatively, D is TRBD1 (5 bases). Germline CDR1 is SGHNT and CDR2 is YYREEE (reference sequence). The V gene lost 4 bases and the J gene lost 8 bases, with 15 bases spanning the gap. This CDR3 contains 13 residues. The CDR3 here is CASSPRQSEGYTF. The CDR3 region has the DNA TGTGCCAGCAGCCCCCGACAGTCCGAGGGCTACACCTTC.

On this clone: This sample also contains other DNA sequences that code for the same CDR3. V gene TRBV5-6 combines with J gene TRBJ2-1; 9 nucleotides align to TRBD2. Per the germline V gene, CDR1 is SGHDT and CDR2 is YYEEEE. This CDR3 has 12 residues. J was trimmed by 9 bases and V by 4 bases; bases with no gene match: 2. In DNA, the CDR3 is TGTGCCAGCAGCCTGACTAGCGGTGAGCAGTTCTTC. The encoded protein is CASSLTSGEQFF.

Of note for this clone: This may arise from a read error, as a much more abundant clone is one base away. The chain recombines TRBV5-6 with TRBJ2-7, with 7 positions matching TRBD1. This CDR3 contains 13 residues. Losses at the gene ends were 8 bases for V and 6 bases for J; bases not matched to a gene: 11. CDR1 and CDR2 (germline): SGHDT, YYEEEE. CDR3 region: CASTDRVTSEQYF. CDR3 coding DNA: TGTGCCAGTACTGACAGGGTGACTTCCGAGCAGTACTTC. Filled out from reference TRBV5-6 and TRBJ2-7, the complete variable domain reads DAGVTQSPTHLIKTRGQQVTLRCSPKSGHDTVSWYQQALGQGPQFIFQYYEEEERQRGNFPDRFSGHQFPNYSSELNVNALLLGDSALYLCASTDRVTSEQYFGPGTRLTVT.

This clone turned up a few times. This may come from a read error, since a much larger clone is one base off. Additional DNA sequences in this sample encode the identical CDR3. The gene calls are TRBV30 and TRBJ1-1, with D possibly matching TRBD1 (5 bases). Germline lookup yields CDR1 GTSNPN and CDR2 SVGIG (reference sequence). The CDR3 consists of 12 residues. CDR3 protein: CAWSRQNTEAFF. For the CDR3, the DNA is TGTGCCTGGAGTCGACAGAACACCGAAGCTTTCTTT.

This sequence joins TRBV28 and TRBJ2-7, with TRBD2 matching over 11 bases. V lost 6 bases and J lost 3; bases outside the gene matches: 7. Germline V gives CDR1 MDHEN, CDR2 SYDVKM. The length of the CDR3 is 15 residues. CDR3 in DNA: TGTGCCAGCAGGGAGGGGACTAGCGGCGGCTACGAGCAGTACTTC. Protein sequence: CASREGTSGGYEQYF.

The chain carries TRBV7-2 and TRBJ1-2; D unresolved. This CDR3 contains 15 residues. CDR1 SGHTA and CDR2 FQGNSA come from the germline V gene. Trimming left V 1 base short and J 6 bases short, with 15 bases between. The CDR3 reads CASSLEVGQFDGYTF. The CDR3 coding sequence is TGTGCCAGCAGCTTAGAAGTAGGGCAGTTTGATGGCTACACCTTC.

The chain combines TRBV30 with TRBJ1-3; D is possibly TRBD1 (6 bases). The ends were cut back, 8 bases at V and 2 bases at J, with 13 bases in the middle. The CDR3 length is 13 residues. CDR1 and CDR2 from the germline V gene are GTSNPN and SVGIG (reference sequence). CDR3 loop: CAGAGTPGNTIYF. For the CDR3, the DNA is TGTGCCGGGGCCGGGACACCTGGAAACACCATATATTTT.

The V gene is TRBV5-4, the J gene TRBJ2-2, with 11 bases aligning to TRBD1. The CDR3 length is 16 residues. Germline trimming cut 2 bases from V and 4 bases from J; bases unmatched to any gene: 4. Looked up from germline, CDR1 is SGHNT and CDR2 is YYREEE (reference sequence). The CDR3 protein is CASSLGTGGFTGELFF. The CDR3 nucleotides are TGTGCCAGCAGCTTAGGGACAGGGGGTTTCACCGGGGAGCTGTTTTTT. Using reference TRBV5-4 and TRBJ2-2 for the parts outside the CDR3, the full variable domain is ETGVTQSPTHLIKTRGQQVTLRCSSQSGHNTVSWYQQALGQGPQFIFQYYREEENGRGNFPPRFSGLQFPNYSSELNVNALELDDSALYLCASSLGTGGFTGELFFGEGSRLTVL.

The V and J genes are TRBV10-3 and TRBJ2-2, with 13 nucleotides matching TRBD2. This CDR3 is 15 amino acids long. Germline lookup yields CDR1 ENHRY and CDR2 SYGVKD. J lost 5 bases, V lost 6 bases, and 3 bases had no gene match. The CDR3 protein is CAIRPGLAGTGELFF. The CDR3 region has the DNA TGTGCCATCAGACCGGGACTAGCGGGAACCGGGGAGCTGTTTTTT.

This clone showed up just a few times. CDR3 sequence reads: CASRRVAGEDYEQYF. The DNA for the CDR3 is TGTGCCAGCAGGAGGGTAGCGGGAGAGGACTACGAGCAGTACTTC. The genes are TRBV5-4 and TRBJ2-7, with 9 bases that match TRBD2. The ends lost 5 bases at V and 3 bases at J; junction bases unmatched: 9. The CDR3 covers 15 residues. Germline V gene data show CDR1 as SGHNT and CDR2 as YYREEE (reference sequence).

Notes on this clone: A read error is likely here: a far larger clone is one base away. Other DNA sequences in this sample translate to the same CDR3. This rearrangement joins TRBV19 to TRBJ1-1, with D perhaps TRBD1 (5 bases). The germline gives CDR1 LNHDA, CDR2 SQIVND (reference sequence). The CDR3 totals 13 residues. The CDR3 spells CASSIRAGLEAFF. As DNA, the CDR3 is TGCGCCAGTAGTATCAGGGCAGGGCTTGAAGCTTTCTTT.

This clone was counted at least ten times. The chain carries TRBV10-3 and TRBJ2-7; TRBD2 matches 7 bases. The CDR3 covers 16 residues. Per the germline V gene, CDR1 is ENHRY and CDR2 is SYGVKD. Germline trimming cut 0 bases from V and 6 bases from J; bases unmatched to any gene: 11. The CDR3 nucleotides read TGTGCCATCAGTGAGTCGAGTTATGGCGGGAGTTCCGAGCAGTACTTC. Protein sequence: CAISESSYGGSSEQYF.

This chain joins TRBV28 and TRBJ1-3; no firm D call. The CDR3 is made up of 14 amino acids. V dropped 6 bases and J dropped 1 base, with 10 bases sitting between them. CDR1 MDHEN and CDR2 SYDVKM come from the germline V gene. CDR3 in DNA: TGTGCCAGCAGCCCGACATTATCTGGAAACACCATATATTTT. It specifies CASSPTLSGNTIYF. Supplemented by reference TRBV28 and TRBJ1-3, the full variable domain reads DVKVTQSSRYLVKRTGEKVFLECVQDMDHENMFWYRQDPGLGLRLIYFSYDVKMKEKGDIPEGYSVSREKKERFSLILESASTNQTSMYLCASSPTLSGNTIYFGEGSWLTVV.